This entry concerns a single TCR beta chain. This clonotype has just a few counts. What this receptor recognizes is not known. One base away there is no much larger clone; base qualities are not given. The data were taken from a study of response to subunit inactivated influenza vaccine (dated by TCRdb to the late 2010s). Study-wide context: The study used deep quantitative T cell receptor repertoire profiling to track responses to a trivalent subunit inactivated influenza vaccine.

Beyond this particular receptor, the publication reports: According to the authors, only a limited number of new T cells may be recruited by each seasonal influenza vaccination.

V is pared back by 0 bases and J by 7 bases, with 25 bases lying between the germline termini. Inclusive of the bounding cysteine and phenylalanine, the CDR3 is 18 residues long. Only the CDR3 DNA stays, 54 bases, in frame from base 1. Preparation of the library involved RT-PCR. Reads for this sample came from an Illumina HiSeq 2500. TCRdb reworked the public reads: Q25 trimming with fastp, MiXCR clone assembly, productive beta chains retained. Rows are unified per CDR3 protein, each entry keeping the most common DNA and genes. The sample has over 800,000 distinct CDR3 sequences on record, 21% of them singletons. The top ten clonotypes cover roughly a tenth of the sample.

Sequenced here: PBMCs from blood, sampled about 5 days after vaccination. This clonotype was obtained from a man over 45 who received an inactivated influenza vaccine. Donor details come from another sample of the same person, matched by shared clones. Here the chain combines TRBV23-1 and TRBJ2-7; TRBD1 is a weak D gene call, 6 bases matching. TRBV23-1 is recorded as an ORF, its role being uncertain. The sequenced DNA: TGCGCCAGCAGTCAATCGAGGACAGAGAACACCGACGGGAAGGAGCAGTACTTC. It is translated as CASSQSRTENTDGKEQYF.